Following are 18 T cell receptor beta chains from one sample sequenced in a study of shared clonotypes between healthy human individuals. Assay: immunoSEQ multiplex PCR; the TCRdb copy retains only in-frame clones and omits some. The sample has 950,000 to 1,200,000 clones, about 80% seen once; the top ten hold approximately 0.95%. The specimen was memory CD4+ T cells from PBMCs. Subset noted: CD45RA-negative fraction. Receptors were obtained from a young man in good health. Some clones in this sample may be carry-over from other donors' samples.

The rearrangement links TRBV27 to TRBJ2-5; a possible D gene is TRBD1 (6 bases). This CDR3 comprises 14 residues. Germline CDR1 is MNHEY and CDR2 is SMNVEV (reference sequence). Trimming pared 6 bases from V and 1 base from J, leaving 12 bases between. CDR3 protein: CASRFTGFQETQYF. For the CDR3, the DNA is TGTGCCAGCAGATTCACAGGGTTCCAAGAGACCCAGTACTTC.

V and J are TRBV7-8 and TRBJ1-1, with TRBD1 identical over 7 bases. Germline V gene lookup returns CDR1 SGHVS and CDR2 FQNEAQ. CDR3 length: 15 amino acids. J gave up 0 bases and V 1 base, and 2 bases lay outside the gene matches. In DNA, the CDR3 is TGTGCCAGCAGCTTAGTCGGGACAGTGAACACTGAAGCTTTCTTT. As protein: CASSLVGTVNTEAFF.

V and J are TRBV5-5 and TRBJ1-1; D unclear. V dropped 0 bases and J dropped 4 bases, with 13 bases sitting between them. Germline loops: CDR1 SGHKS, CDR2 YYEKEE (reference sequence). This CDR3 region has 15 residues. CDR3 nucleotides: TGTGCCAGCAGCTTGGATGGCGGGGTGGGCACTGAAGCTTTCTTT. Its translation is CASSLDGGVGTEAFF.

V is TRBV7-3 and J is TRBJ2-3, with a weak D call TRBD2 (7 bases). The CDR3 extends over 16 amino acids. Trimming shortened V by 5 bases and J by 2 bases, and 17 bases separated the two germline ends. In germline, CDR1 is SGHTA, CDR2 FQGTGA. The CDR3 loop reads CASSPRGGPDTDTQYF. DNA for the CDR3: TGTGCCAGCAGCCCTAGGGGGGGCCCCGACACAGATACGCAGTATTTT. Drawing the rest from reference TRBV7-3 and TRBJ2-3, the complete variable domain is GAGVSQTPSNKVTEKGKYVELRCDPISGHTALYWYRQSLGQGPEFLIYFQGTGAADDSGLPNDRFFAVRPEGSVSTLKIQRTERGDSAVYLCASSPRGGPDTDTQYFGPGTRLTVL.

The chain combines TRBV21-1 with TRBJ2-7; the D segment call TRBD2 is taken from the table without a DNA check. TRBV21-1 is reported as a pseudogene. The CDR3 length is 16 residues. CDR3 in amino acids: CASSKVFGRRVYEQYF. The DNA for the CDR3 is TGTGCCAGCAGCAAAGTCTTCGGCAGGCGGGTTTACGAGCAGTACTTC.

The chain joins TRBV28 to TRBJ1-1; 11 bases are a match to TRBD1. The CDR3 runs 16 residues. The trim removed 8 bases at V and 5 bases at J, leaving 13 bases unmatched. Germline V gene data show CDR1 as MDHEN and CDR2 as SYDVKM. CDR3 bases: TGTGCCAGCTACTACCTTCCGGGACAGGGGGGGACTGAAGCTTTCTTT. Residues: CASYYLPGQGGTEAFF. Looking up the rest from reference TRBV28 and TRBJ1-1 gives the full variable domain: DVKVTQSSRYLVKRTGEKVFLECVQDMDHENMFWYRQDPGLGLRLIYFSYDVKMKEKGDIPEGYSVSREKKERFSLILESASTNQTSMYLCASYYLPGQGGTEAFFGQGTRLTVV.

The genes are TRBV4-2 and TRBJ2-7; 7 bases map to TRBD1. The CDR3 is 15 residues long. Unmatched junction bases numbered 6, after V lost 1 base and J lost 3 bases. CDR1 is LGHNA and CDR2 is YNFKEQ in the germline V gene. The CDR3 coding sequence is TGTGCCAGCAGCCAAGTGGGCCAGGGGGACTACGAGCAGTACTTC. Its translation: CASSQVGQGDYEQYF.

The chain has TRBV7-3 and TRBJ2-1, with D perhaps matching TRBD1 or TRBD2 (5 bases each). The CDR3 contains 14 residues. Germline values: CDR1 SGHTA, CDR2 FQGTGA. The ends were cut back, 5 bases at V and 9 bases at J, with 17 bases in the middle. CDR3: CASSPGAGLGEQFF. Here the CDR3 DNA reads TGTGCCAGCAGCCCCGGGGCCGGCCTTGGTGAGCAGTTCTTC.

This clone has just a few counts. The chain carries TRBV28 and TRBJ2-4; TRBD2 matches 7 bases. The length of the CDR3 is 15 residues. Germline lookup yields CDR1 MDHEN and CDR2 SYDVKM. Germline trimming cut 4 bases from V and 3 bases from J; bases unmatched to any gene: 6. The CDR3: CASSSPLAVKNIQYF. CDR3 DNA sequence: TGTGCCAGCAGTTCACCTCTAGCGGTCAAAAACATTCAGTACTTC.

CDR3 nucleotides: TGTGCCAGCAGGCCGGGGGACAATGAGCAGTTCTTC. Translation: CASRPGDNEQFF. V gene TRBV28 combines with J gene TRBJ2-1, with a possible D match to TRBD2 (6 bases). This CDR3 region has 12 residues. V dropped 6 bases and J dropped 5 bases, with 8 bases sitting between them. Germline assignment: CDR1 MDHEN and CDR2 SYDVKM.

The gene calls are TRBV12-5 and TRBJ2-1; D possibly matches TRBD1 or TRBD2 (6 bases each). The CDR3 has 15 amino acids. V was trimmed by 6 bases and J by 8 bases, leaving 20 bases between them. The germline V gene encodes CDR1 LGHNT and CDR2 FRNRAP. The CDR3 region is CASGPRGVGIYEQFF. CDR3 DNA sequence: TGTGCTAGTGGCCCGAGGGGGGTAGGGATTTATGAGCAGTTCTTC.

V gene TRBV28 combines with J gene TRBJ2-3; TRBD2 agrees at 7 bases. CDR1 MDHEN and CDR2 SYDVKM come from the germline V gene. J lost 3 bases, V lost 7 bases, and 13 bases had no gene match. The CDR3 loop spans 16 amino acids. Here the CDR3 DNA reads TGTGCCAGCATTCCGGGGGGAGGGGCAGGGACAGATACGCAGTATTTT. Translated, it gives CASIPGGGAGTDTQYF.

This chain uses TRBV5-4 with TRBJ1-2, with D unclear. This CDR3 comprises 14 residues. V was shortened by 0 bases and J by 1 base, with 7 bases between the two germline ends. Germline V CDR1 and CDR2: SGHNT, YYREEE (reference sequence). In DNA form, the CDR3 reads TGTGCCAGCAGCTTGGGTGGAAGTAACTATGGCTACACCTTC. It yields the protein CASSLGGSNYGYTF. The full variable domain, with the rest looked up from reference TRBV5-4 and TRBJ1-2, is ETGVTQSPTHLIKTRGQQVTLRCSSQSGHNTVSWYQQALGQGPQFIFQYYREEENGRGNFPPRFSGLQFPNYSSELNVNALELDDSALYLCASSLGGSNYGYTFGSGTRLTVV.

In this sample, this clone turned up once. The chain uses TRBV18 and TRBJ2-7; 11 bases align to TRBD1. The J call may be mistaken, given a closer DNA end match to TRBJ2-5. The CDR3 length is 14 residues. Germline values: CDR1 KGHSH, CDR2 LQKENI. CDR3 in amino acids: CASSGQGAGETQYF. DNA for the CDR3: TGTGCCAGCTCAGGACAGGGGGCAGGAGAGACCCAGTACTTC.

The chain carries TRBV19 and TRBJ2-1; 10 nucleotides match TRBD2. Trimming took 6 bases from V and 6 from J; bases not matched to a gene: 17. This CDR3 comprises 18 residues. Germline CDR1 is LNHDA and CDR2 is SQIVND (reference sequence). DNA for the CDR3: TGTGCCAGTAGCCCTCTCGCTGGGCCTAGCGGGAGTCGCAATGAGCAGTTCTTC. The encoded protein is CASSPLAGPSGSRNEQFF.

In this sample, this clone turned up a few times. The V gene is TRBV27, the J gene TRBJ1-4, with TRBD1 as a possible D gene (6 bases). The germline V gene has CDR1 MNHEY and CDR2 SMNVEV (reference sequence). The CDR3 contains 13 residues. V was pared by 6 bases and J by 8 bases, with 13 bases between. The CDR3 nucleotides read TGTGCCAGCAGCTACAGGGTTGAGGAAAAACTGTTTTTT. This translates into CASSYRVEEKLFF. The full variable domain, in which reference TRBV27 and TRBJ1-4 provide the parts outside the CDR3, is EAQVTQNPRYLITVTGKKLTVTCSQNMNHEYMSWYRQDPGLGLRQIYYSMNVEVTDKGDVPEGYKVSRKEKRNFPLILESPSPNQTSLYFCASSYRVEEKLFFGSGTQLSVL.

The chain couples TRBV18 to TRBJ1-3; a weak D match, TRBD1 (5 bases). V was clipped by 8 bases and J by 0 bases, with 17 bases between them. Germline V CDR1 and CDR2: KGHSH, LQKENI. The CDR3 totals 16 residues. This chain's CDR3 is CASRNFGDYSGNTIYF. CDR3 nucleotide sequence: TGTGCCAGCCGCAACTTTGGGGACTACTCTGGAAACACCATATATTTT. Variable domain in full (rest from reference TRBV18 and TRBJ1-3): NAGVMQNPRHLVRRRGQEARLRCSPMKGHSHVYWYRQLPEEGLKFMVYLQKENIIDESGMPKERFSAEFPKEGPSILRIQQVVRGDSAAYFCASRNFGDYSGNTIYFGEGSWLTVV.

V and J are TRBV5-1 and TRBJ2-7; TRBD1 aligns across 10 bases. The germline CDR1 and CDR2 sequences are SGHRS and YFSETQ. The CDR3 is made up of 15 amino acids. Trimming cost V 2 bases and J 4 bases; bases outside gene matches: 6. This CDR3 is CASSLQPGQGYEQYF. Written as DNA, the CDR3 is TGCGCCAGCAGCTTACAGCCGGGACAGGGGTACGAGCAGTACTTC.